Listed here are 19 T cell receptor beta chains from one sample, sequenced in a study of T-cell memory formation after mild COVID-19. Each CDR3 protein is one row after TCRdb ran MiXCR on the 5' RACE reads. Here the sample spans a few hundred thousand distinct CDR3 sequences, over 9% being singletons. Sequences were obtained from PBMCs or a T cell subset sorted from them (not recorded which). The receptors originated from a man in his late teens or twenties who had mild COVID-19 (a few samples of this study predate the infection). Cell type and time point are not known.

This clonotype has at least ten counts. The gene calls are TRBV14 and TRBJ2-1, with D possibly TRBD2 on 6 matching bases. Germline CDR1 reads SGHDN; CDR2 reads FVKESK. Trimming took off 6 bases at V and 9 bases at J, with 18 bases between the two ends. The CDR3 is 14 amino acids. The DNA for the CDR3 is TGTGCCAGCAGTTCGGGAGAAGGGTACGGTGAGCAGTTCTTC. This codes for CASSSGEGYGEQFF.

The V call is TRBV6-1, the J call TRBJ2-1, with 7 bases identical to TRBD1. Per germline, CDR1 MNHNS and CDR2 SASEGT. V shed 7 bases and J 9 bases; nucleotides not matched to a gene: 9. The CDR3 consists of 13 residues. The CDR3 reads CASTTDRAGEQFF. In DNA form, the CDR3 reads TGTGCCAGCACCACCGACAGGGCCGGTGAGCAGTTCTTC.

The chain recombines TRBV6-6 with TRBJ2-5; no clear D. Germline CDR1 reads MNHNY; CDR2 reads SVGAGI (reference sequence). CDR3 size: 13 residues. V was shortened by 6 bases and J by 1 base, with 9 bases between the two germline ends. The CDR3 sequence is CASRDQPQETQYF. The CDR3, as DNA: TGTGCCAGCAGAGACCAACCCCAAGAGACCCAGTACTTC.

There are many counts of this clonotype. The chain recombines TRBV5-1 with TRBJ2-1; no clear D gene. V was clipped by 5 bases and J by 0 bases, with 12 bases between them. The CDR3 has 15 amino acids. From germline, CDR1 is SGHRS and CDR2 YFSETQ. The CDR3 loop is CASRLAASSYNEQFF. CDR3 bases: TGCGCCAGCAGACTGGCGGCTAGCTCCTACAATGAGCAGTTCTTC.

This clonotype was seen more than once but under ten times. V and J are TRBV6-6 and TRBJ1-3, with D possibly matching TRBD1 (6 bases). Germline V lookup: CDR1 MNHNY, CDR2 SVGAGI (reference sequence). There are 12 residues in the CDR3. CDR3 sequence: CAEGDSGNTIYF. CDR3 bases: TGTGCTGAGGGGGACTCTGGAAACACCATATATTTT.

A few counts support this clonotype. The CDR3 protein is CASSFRGRSSGNTIYF. The DNA for the CDR3 is TGTGCCAGCAGTTTCAGGGGTCGAAGCTCTGGAAACACCATATATTTT. The chain couples TRBV6-5 to TRBJ1-3, with D possibly matching TRBD1 (6 bases). Looked up from germline, CDR1 is MNHEY and CDR2 is SVGAGI. The CDR3 spans 16 residues. V was pared by 4 bases and J by 0 bases, with 13 bases between.

The chain links TRBV4-2 to TRBJ2-5, with D perhaps given as TRBD1 or TRBD2 (5 bases each). Trimming shortened V by 0 bases and J by 5 bases, and 16 bases separated the two germline ends. Germline V gene data show CDR1 as LGHNA and CDR2 as YNFKEQ. The CDR3 loop spans 16 amino acids. The CDR3 DNA sequence: TGTGCCAGCAGCCAAGATCGGGGACCCCCCCGGGAGACCCAGTACTTC. Protein sequence: CASSQDRGPPRETQYF.

In this sample, this clonotype turned up many times. The gene calls are TRBV9 and TRBJ2-1, with 9 bases lining up with TRBD1. The CDR3 has 14 residues. The germline V gene encodes CDR1 SGDLS and CDR2 YYNGEE. Trimming removed 6 bases from V and 6 bases from J; junction bases left unmatched: 7. Written as DNA, the CDR3 is TGTGCCAGCACGACAGGGGGGGCTACCAATGAGCAGTTCTTC. As protein: CASTTGGATNEQFF. The whole variable domain, filled in from reference TRBV9 and TRBJ2-1, reads DSGVTQTPKHLITATGQRVTLRCSPRSGDLSVYWYQQSLDQGLQFLIQYYNGEERAKGNILERFSAQQFPDLHSELNLSSLELGDSALYFCASTTGGATNEQFFGPGTRLTVL.

This clonotype was counted many times. The rearrangement links TRBV5-1 to TRBJ1-6; the D gene is possibly TRBD1 (5 bases). The CDR3 extends over 13 amino acids. Germline lookup yields CDR1 SGHRS and CDR2 YFSETQ. The V and J ends lost 4 bases and 9 bases respectively, with 11 bases between them. This chain's CDR3 is CASSVDRGSPLHF. In DNA form, the CDR3 reads TGCGCCAGCAGCGTAGACAGAGGTTCACCCCTCCACTTT.

This clonotype occurred many times. The chain employs TRBV4-1 and TRBJ2-5, with 10 positions matching TRBD2. The CDR3 extends over 15 amino acids. The V gene's germline CDR1 is MGHRA and CDR2 YSYEKL. V shed 8 bases and J 0 bases; nucleotides not matched to a gene: 6. CDR3 protein: CASSLLAGDQETQYF. The CDR3 coding sequence is TGCGCCAGCTCTCTGCTAGCGGGGGACCAAGAGACCCAGTACTTC.

This clonotype has ten or more counts. The CDR3 nucleotides are TGTGCCAGCAGCTCGCGACTGTTCACCGGGGAGCTGTTTTTT. Translation: CASSSRLFTGELFF. V is TRBV7-2 and J is TRBJ2-2, with D uncertain. The germline V and J ends were trimmed by 4 bases and 4 bases, with 10 bases remaining between them. Germline V lookup: CDR1 SGHTA, CDR2 FQGNSA. The CDR3 is 14 amino acids. The full variable domain, its missing parts supplied by reference TRBV7-2 and TRBJ2-2, is GAGVSQSPSNKVTEKGKDVELRCDPISGHTALYWYRQSLGQGLEFLIYFQGNSAPDKSGLPSDRFSAERTGGSVSTLTIQRTQQEDSAVYLCASSSRLFTGELFFGEGSRLTVL.

This clonotype turned up a few times. This chain connects TRBV7-6 to TRBJ2-7; TRBD1 matches 10 bases. The CDR3 loop spans 14 amino acids. Germline V gives CDR1 SGHVS, CDR2 FNYEAQ. Trimming took 5 bases from V and 7 from J; bases not matched to a gene: 8. The CDR3 nucleotides are TGTGCCAGCAGCCGGGACAGGGGCAGTGGAGAGCAGTACGTC. Translating gives CASSRDRGSGEQYV.

This clonotype was seen a handful of times. This chain links TRBV5-1 with TRBJ2-6; 9 bases match TRBD1. Per germline, CDR1 SGHRS and CDR2 YFSETQ. This CDR3 has 16 amino acids. Losses at the gene ends were 4 bases for V and 1 base for J; bases not matched to a gene: 3. The CDR3 region is CASSAGTGSGANVLTF. CDR3 DNA sequence: TGCGCCAGCAGCGCCGGGACAGGGTCTGGGGCCAACGTCCTGACTTTC.

There are a few counts of this clonotype. This chain joins TRBV7-2 and TRBJ2-3; 11 nucleotides agree with TRBD2. Germline CDR1 SGHTA, CDR2 FQGNSA. V lost 3 bases and J lost 4; bases outside the gene matches: 6. The CDR3 is made up of 16 amino acids. CDR3 sequence: CASSFVAGGPPDTQYF. DNA of the CDR3: TGTGCCAGCAGCTTCGTAGCGGGGGGGCCCCCAGATACGCAGTATTTT.

This clonotype ranks as medium-sized. The J gene is TRBJ1-1, the V gene TRBV19; D is unclear. Trimming shortened V by 6 bases and J by 3 bases, and 14 bases separated the two germline ends. CDR3 size: 14 residues. In germline, CDR1 is LNHDA, CDR2 SQIVND (reference sequence). CDR3 region: CASRSAGPYTEAFF. For the CDR3, the DNA is TGTGCCAGTAGGAGTGCTGGGCCCTACACTGAAGCTTTCTTT.

The chain couples TRBV7-3 to TRBJ1-5; 8 bases are shared with TRBD1. V shed 5 bases, J shed 6 bases, and the junction held 6 bases outside the gene matches. The CDR3 covers 14 residues. Germline V gene lookup returns CDR1 SGHTA and CDR2 FQGTGA. DNA of the CDR3: TGTGCCAGCAGCCAGCAGGGGGCGGGTCAGCCCCAGCATTTT. Amino acids: CASSQQGAGQPQHF.

The chain combines TRBV6-2 or TRBV6-3 with TRBJ2-7; D perhaps matches TRBD1 (5 bases). V was pared by 6 bases and J by 0 bases, with 9 bases between. Germline lookup yields CDR1 MNHEY and CDR2 SVGEGT. The CDR3 is 13 residues long. This CDR3 reads CASRETVSYEQYV. The CDR3 bases are TGTGCCAGCAGGGAGACAGTCTCCTACGAGCAGTACGTC.

The chain uses TRBV7-8 and TRBJ2-7; 9 nucleotides line up with TRBD1. The CDR3 runs 16 residues. V lost 2 bases to trimming and J lost 3 bases; unmatched junction nucleotides: 8. Germline V gene sequence: CDR1 SGHVS, CDR2 FQNEAQ. CDR3 sequence: CASSLWDRDVGYEQYF. In DNA, the CDR3 is TGTGCCAGCAGCTTATGGGACAGGGATGTCGGCTACGAGCAGTACTTC.

This clonotype appeared a few times. The chain has TRBV7-9 and TRBJ2-7, with D possibly matching TRBD1 (6 bases). Germline loops: CDR1 SEHNR, CDR2 FQNEAQ (reference sequence). The V and J ends lost 5 bases and 2 bases respectively, with 10 bases between them. CDR3 length: 13 residues. CDR3 sequence: CASSPRDTYEQYF. The CDR3 bases are TGTGCCAGCAGCCCTCGGGACACCTACGAGCAGTACTTC.